This TCR beta chain was obtained from a study of OX40 agonist ivuxolimab in advanced cancers. Study-level information: Patients were infused with ivuxolimab every 2 weeks at 0.01 to 10 mg/kg. Findings and caveats of the study: The investigators did not determine what antigen specificity the expanded peripheral T cells had. In the 0.1 to 3.0 mg/kg range, CD4+ and CD8+ blood T cells had expanded clonally by week 6.

Using immunoSEQ multiplex PCR, the repertoire was profiled, and TCRdb retains in-frame clones only, with some absent. In the table there are tens of thousands of clones, around 84% of which are singletons. Notes on this clone: Its antigen is not known.

The germline V gene has CDR1 KGHSH and CDR2 LQKENI. This CDR3 has 13 amino acids. The germline V and J ends were trimmed by 5 bases and 1 base, with 8 bases remaining between them. Drawing of blood for sampling happened at baseline, at cycle 4 day 1, and at cycle 7 day 1. The source was CD4+ or CD8+ T cells sorted from blood, collected in a trial of the OX40 agonist ivuxolimab. This rearrangement joins TRBV18 to TRBJ1-1; no firm D call. The receptor was isolated from an adult with an advanced solid tumor such as melanoma, head and neck, liver or kidney cancer. In DNA, the CDR3 is TGTGCCAGCTCAACAAACAGGAACACTGAAGCTTTCTTT. Translating it yields CASSTNRNTEAFF.